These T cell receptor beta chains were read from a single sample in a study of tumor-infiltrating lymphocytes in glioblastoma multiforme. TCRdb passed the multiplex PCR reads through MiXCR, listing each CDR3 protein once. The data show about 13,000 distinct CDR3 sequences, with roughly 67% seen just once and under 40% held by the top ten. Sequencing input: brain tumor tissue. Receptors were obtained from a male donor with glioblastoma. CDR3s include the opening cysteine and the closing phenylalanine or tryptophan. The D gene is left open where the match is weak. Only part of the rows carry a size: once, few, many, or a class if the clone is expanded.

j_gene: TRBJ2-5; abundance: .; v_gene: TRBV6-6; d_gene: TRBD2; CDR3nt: TGTGCCAGCAATACGGGACTAGCGGGGGGGGAGTGGGAGACCCAGTACTTC; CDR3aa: CASNTGLAGGEWETQYF
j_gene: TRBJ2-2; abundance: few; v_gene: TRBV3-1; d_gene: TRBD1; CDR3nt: TGTGCCAACAGCCCCCGGGACAGGGGCACCGGGGAGCTGTTTTTT; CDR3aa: CANSPRDRGTGELFF
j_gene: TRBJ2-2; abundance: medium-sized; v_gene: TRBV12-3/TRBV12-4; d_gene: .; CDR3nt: TGTGCCAGCAGTCGGGAGTCGAGGGGCACCGGGGAGCTGTTTTTT; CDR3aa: CASSRESRGTGELFF
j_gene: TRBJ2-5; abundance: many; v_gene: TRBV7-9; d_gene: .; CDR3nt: TGTGCCAGCAGCACCCCCTATTCCCAAGAGACCCAGTACTTC; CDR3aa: CASSTPYSQETQYF
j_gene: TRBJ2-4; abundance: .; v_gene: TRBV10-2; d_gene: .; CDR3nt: TGCGCCAGCAGTGATTCCTTTCGAGTAGAACGAGCAAACATTCAGTACTTC; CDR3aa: CASSDSFRVERANIQYF
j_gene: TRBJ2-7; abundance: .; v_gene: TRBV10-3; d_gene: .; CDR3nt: TGTGCCATCAGCGCAGGCGGAAACTACGAGCAGCACTTC; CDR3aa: CAISAGGNYEQHF
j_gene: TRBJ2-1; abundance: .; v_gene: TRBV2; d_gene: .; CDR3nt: TGTGCCCAACCGAAGGGAGTCGGGGAAAATGAGCAGTTCTTC; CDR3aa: CAQPKGVGENEQFF
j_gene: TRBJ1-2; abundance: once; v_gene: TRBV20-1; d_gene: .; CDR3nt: TGCAGTGCTAGAGATCGACCGGGGGGGTACGGCTACACCTTC; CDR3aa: CSARDRPGGYGYTF
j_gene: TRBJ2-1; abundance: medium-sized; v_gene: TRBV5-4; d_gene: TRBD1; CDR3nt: TGTGCCAGCAGCTTGGCAGGACAGGCCTACAATGAGCAGTTCTTC; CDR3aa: CASSLAGQAYNEQFF
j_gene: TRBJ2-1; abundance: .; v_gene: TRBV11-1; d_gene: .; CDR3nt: TGTGCCAGCAGCCTGATCCTAGAGAATGGGCAGTTCTTC; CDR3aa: CASSLILENGQFF
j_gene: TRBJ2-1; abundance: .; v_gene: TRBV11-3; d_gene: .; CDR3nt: TGTGCCAGCAGCTTAGAGGGGGCGGGACACGGTGTGAATGAGCAGTTCTTC; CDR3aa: CASSLEGAGHGVNEQFF
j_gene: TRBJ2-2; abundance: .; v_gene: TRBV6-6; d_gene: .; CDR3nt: TGTGCCAGCAGATTGGGACTTGGCACCGGGGAGCTGTTTTTT; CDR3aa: CASRLGLGTGELFF
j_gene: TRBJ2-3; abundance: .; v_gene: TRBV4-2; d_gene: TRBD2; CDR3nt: TGTGGCAGCAGCCAAGAGTGGGCTAGCGGGATCACGGATACGCAGTATTTT; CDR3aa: CGSSQEWASGITDTQYF
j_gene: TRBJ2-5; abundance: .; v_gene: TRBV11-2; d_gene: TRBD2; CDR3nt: TGTGCCAGCAGTTCCTTCGGGGGGGCTGAGACCCAGTACTTC; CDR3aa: CASSSFGGAETQYF
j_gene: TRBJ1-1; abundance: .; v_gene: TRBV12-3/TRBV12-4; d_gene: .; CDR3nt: TGTGCCAGCAGTTTGGACCTACCGGCTGAAGCTTTCTTT; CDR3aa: CASSLDLPAEAFF
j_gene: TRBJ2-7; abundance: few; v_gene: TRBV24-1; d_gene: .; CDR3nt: TGTGCCACCAGTGGGGGGCGAAGCTACGAGCAGTACTTC; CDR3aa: CATSGGRSYEQYF
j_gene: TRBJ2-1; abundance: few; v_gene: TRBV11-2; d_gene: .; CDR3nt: TGTGCCAGCAGCTTGGCTTGGGGGAATGAGAAGTTCTTC; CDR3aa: CASSLAWGNEKFF
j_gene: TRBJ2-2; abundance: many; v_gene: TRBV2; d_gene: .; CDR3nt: TGTGCCAGCAGTAAAGCGGATGCAGGGGAGCTGTTTTTT; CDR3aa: CASSKADAGELFF
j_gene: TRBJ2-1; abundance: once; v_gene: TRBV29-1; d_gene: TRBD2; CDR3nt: TGCAGCGTTGATGGGACTAGTGGATTTTCCGGCGATGAGCAGTTCTTC; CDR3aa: CSVDGTSGFSGDEQFF
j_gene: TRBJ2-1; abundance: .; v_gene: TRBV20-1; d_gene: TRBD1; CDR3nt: TGCAGTGCTAGAGGTGAGACAGGGCTGTATGAGCATTTCTTC; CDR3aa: CSARGETGLYEHFF
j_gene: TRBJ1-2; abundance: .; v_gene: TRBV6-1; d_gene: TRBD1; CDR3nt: TGTGCCAGCTGTGAAGACAGGGGTGGGGGATACTATGGCCACACCTTC; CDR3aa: CASCEDRGGGYYGHTF
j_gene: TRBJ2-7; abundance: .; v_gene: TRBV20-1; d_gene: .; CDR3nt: TGCAGTGCTAAAGGGCAGGCTGACTACAAGCAGTACTTC; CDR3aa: CSAKGQADYKQYF
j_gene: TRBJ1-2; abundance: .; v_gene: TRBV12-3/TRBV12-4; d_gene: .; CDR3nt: TGTGCCAGCAGGGAGGACGGGGCTGGCTACGTCTTC; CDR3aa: CASREDGAGYVF
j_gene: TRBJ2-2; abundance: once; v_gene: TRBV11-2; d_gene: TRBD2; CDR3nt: TGTGCCAACAGCCATGGACTAGACCCCGAGGAGCTGTTTTTT; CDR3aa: CANSHGLDPEELFF
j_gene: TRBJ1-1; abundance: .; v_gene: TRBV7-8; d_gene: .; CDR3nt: TGTGCCAGCAGCTTTCTCCCCGTCGGAGCCAACACTGAAGCTTTCTTT; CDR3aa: CASSFLPVGANTEAFF
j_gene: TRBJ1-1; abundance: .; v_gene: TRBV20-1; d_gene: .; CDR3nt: TGCAGTGCTACCAATTTGCCATGGGGTGCGAACACTGAAGCTTTCTTT; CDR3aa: CSATNLPWGANTEAFF
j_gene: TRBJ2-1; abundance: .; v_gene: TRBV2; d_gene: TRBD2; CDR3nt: TGTGCCAGCAAAAACGGGGGGACTGACAATGAGCAGTTCTTC; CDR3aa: CASKNGGTDNEQFF
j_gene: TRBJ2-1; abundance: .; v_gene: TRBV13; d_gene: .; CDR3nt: TGTGCCAGCAGCTTAGGAGTACTAGCCTTGAATGAGCAGTTCTTC; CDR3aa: CASSLGVLALNEQFF
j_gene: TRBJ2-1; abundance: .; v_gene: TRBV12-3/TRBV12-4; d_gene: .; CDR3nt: TGTGCCAGCAGCTTCAAGGAAGGGATTTGGGATGAGCAGTTCTTC; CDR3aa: CASSFKEGIWDEQFF
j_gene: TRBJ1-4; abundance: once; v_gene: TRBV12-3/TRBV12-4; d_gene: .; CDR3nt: TGTGCCAGCAGCCCTAGGGATTTAATGATGTCTTTT; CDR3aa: CASSPRDLMMSF
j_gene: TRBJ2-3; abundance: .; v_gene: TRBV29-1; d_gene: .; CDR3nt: TGCAGCGTTGAAGGGTCGGGGTCCCACACAGATACGCAGTATTTT; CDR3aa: CSVEGSGSHTDTQYF
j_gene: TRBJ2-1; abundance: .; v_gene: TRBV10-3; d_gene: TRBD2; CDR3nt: TGTGCCATCAGTGACTCTAGCGGGAGTCTCCGTCATGAGCATTTCTTC; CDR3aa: CAISDSSGSLRHEHFF
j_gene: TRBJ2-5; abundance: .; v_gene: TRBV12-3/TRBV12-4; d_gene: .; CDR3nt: TGTGCCAGCAGTATGCCAGAATCTCAAGAGACCCGGTACTTC; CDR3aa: CASSMPESQETRYF
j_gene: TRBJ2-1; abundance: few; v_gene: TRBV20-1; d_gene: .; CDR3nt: TGCAGTGCACCGACTAGTCGAAAATACAATGAGCAGTTCTTC; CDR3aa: CSAPTSRKYNEQFF
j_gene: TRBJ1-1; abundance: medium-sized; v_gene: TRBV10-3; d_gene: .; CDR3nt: TGTGCCATCAGTGAACGAAGGGATAGTGCCACTGAAGCTTTCTTT; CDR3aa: CAISERRDSATEAFF
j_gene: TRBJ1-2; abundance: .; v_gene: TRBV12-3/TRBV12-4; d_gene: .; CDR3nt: TGTGCCAGCGGGGAGGACGGGGCTGGCTTCACCTTC; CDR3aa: CASGEDGAGFTF
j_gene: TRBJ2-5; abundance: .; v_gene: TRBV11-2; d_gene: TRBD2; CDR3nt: TGTGCCAGCAGCCCACCCGGATGGCGGGGGGGCCAGTACTTC; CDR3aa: CASSPPGWRGGQYF
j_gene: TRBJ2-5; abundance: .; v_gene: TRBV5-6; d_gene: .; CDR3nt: TGTGCCAGCAGCACCCGGGAAGGGGGGACCCAGTACTTC; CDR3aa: CASSTREGGTQYF
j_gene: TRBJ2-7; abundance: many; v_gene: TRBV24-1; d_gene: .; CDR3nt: TGTGCCACCAGTCGCCCTGACAGCTACGAGCAGTACTTC; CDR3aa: CATSRPDSYEQYF
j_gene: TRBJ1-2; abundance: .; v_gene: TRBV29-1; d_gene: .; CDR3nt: TGCAGCGTTGAGGCGGGGATTGGTGGCTACACCTTC; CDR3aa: CSVEAGIGGYTF
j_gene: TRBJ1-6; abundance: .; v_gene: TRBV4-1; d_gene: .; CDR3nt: TGCGCCTGCCGAAACCTGGCATCTAGGGTTCCACCCCTCCACTTT; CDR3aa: CACRNLASRVPPLHF
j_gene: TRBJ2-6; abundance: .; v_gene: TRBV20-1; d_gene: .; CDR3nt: TGCAGTGCTAGAGATATGGGTTTGGGGGCCGACATCCTGACTTTC; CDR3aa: CSARDMGLGADILTF
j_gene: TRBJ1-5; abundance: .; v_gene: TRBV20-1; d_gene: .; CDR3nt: TGCAGTGCTACGGGGGGGTATAGCATTCAGCCCCAGCATTTT; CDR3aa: CSATGGYSIQPQHF
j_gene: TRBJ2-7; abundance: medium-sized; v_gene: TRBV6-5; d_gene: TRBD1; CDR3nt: TGTGCCAGCCGGGGACAGACCGACTACGAGCAGTACTTC; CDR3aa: CASRGQTDYEQYF
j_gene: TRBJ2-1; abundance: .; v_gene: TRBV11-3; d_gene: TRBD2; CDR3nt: TGTGCCAGCTCACCGGGGACTAGCGGGATGAATGAGCAGTTCTTC; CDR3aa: CASSPGTSGMNEQFF
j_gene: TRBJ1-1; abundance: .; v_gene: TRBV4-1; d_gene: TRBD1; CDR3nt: TGCGCCAGCAGCAACGCGACAGGGTCGAACACTGAAACTTTCTTT; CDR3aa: CASSNATGSNTETFF
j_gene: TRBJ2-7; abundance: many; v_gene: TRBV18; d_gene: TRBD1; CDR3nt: TGTGCCAGCTCGAAGGGGACAGTCTTCTACGAGCAGTACTTC; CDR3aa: CASSKGTVFYEQYF
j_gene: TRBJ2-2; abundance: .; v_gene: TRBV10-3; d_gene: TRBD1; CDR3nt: TGTGCCATCAGTGAGTGGGGGACAGATACTTTGCTCGGGGAGCTGTTTTTT; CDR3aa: CAISEWGTDTLLGELFF
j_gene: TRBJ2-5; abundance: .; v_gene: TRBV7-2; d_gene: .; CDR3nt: TGTGCCAGCAGCTTATTGGGGGCAACCGTCCAAGAGACCCATTACTTC; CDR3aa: CASSLLGATVQETHYF
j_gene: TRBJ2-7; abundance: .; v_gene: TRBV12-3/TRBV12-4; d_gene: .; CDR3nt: TGTGCCAGCAGGAATAGCGGCTCCTACGAGCAGTACTTC; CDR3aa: CASRNSGSYEQYF
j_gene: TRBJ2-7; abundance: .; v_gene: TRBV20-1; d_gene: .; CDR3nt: TGCAGTGCTAGAGATGGGATTTCGGAGGGTTACGAGCAGCACTTC; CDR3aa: CSARDGISEGYEQHF
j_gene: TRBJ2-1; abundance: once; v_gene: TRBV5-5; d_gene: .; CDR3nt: TGTACCAGCAGCTCCGGACTTAGCTCCTACAATAAGCAGTTCTTC; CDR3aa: CTSSSGLSSYNKQFF
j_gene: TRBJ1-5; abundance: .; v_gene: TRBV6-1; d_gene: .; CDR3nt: TGTGCCAGTGACCTCAATAGCAATCAGCCCCAGCATTTT; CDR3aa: CASDLNSNQPQHF
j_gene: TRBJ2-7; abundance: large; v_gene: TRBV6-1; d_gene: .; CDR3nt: TGTGCCAGCAGTGACGGTCCCTACGAGCAGTACTTC; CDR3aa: CASSDGPYEQYF
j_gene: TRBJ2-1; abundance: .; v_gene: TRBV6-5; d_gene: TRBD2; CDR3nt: TGTGCCAGCAGTTACTCGAAACTAGCGATTTACAATGAGCAGTTCTTC; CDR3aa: CASSYSKLAIYNEQFF
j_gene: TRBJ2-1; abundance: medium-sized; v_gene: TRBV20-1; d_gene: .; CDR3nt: TGCAGTGCTAGGGGGGCGGAGACCGATGAGCAGTTCTTC; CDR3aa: CSARGAETDEQFF
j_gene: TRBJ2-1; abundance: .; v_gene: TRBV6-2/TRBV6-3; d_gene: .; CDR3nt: TGTGCCAGCAGTTACAACAGCTACAATGAACAGTTCTTC; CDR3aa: CASSYNSYNEQFF
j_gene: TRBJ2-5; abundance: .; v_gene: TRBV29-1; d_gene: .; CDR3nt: TGCAGCGTTGAAGGGCACAGCCGCCACCAAGAGACCCAGAGCTTC; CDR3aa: CSVEGHSRHQETQSF